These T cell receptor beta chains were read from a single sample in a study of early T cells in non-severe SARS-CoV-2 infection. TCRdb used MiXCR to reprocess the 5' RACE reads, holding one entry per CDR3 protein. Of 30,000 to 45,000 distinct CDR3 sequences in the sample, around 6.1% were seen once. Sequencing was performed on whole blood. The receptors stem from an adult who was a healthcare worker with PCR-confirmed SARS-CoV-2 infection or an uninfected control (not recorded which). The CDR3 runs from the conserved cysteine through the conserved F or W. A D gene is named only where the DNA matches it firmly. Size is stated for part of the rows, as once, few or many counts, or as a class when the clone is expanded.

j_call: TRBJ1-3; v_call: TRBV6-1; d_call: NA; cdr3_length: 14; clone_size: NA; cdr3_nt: TGTGCCAGCAGTGAACTGGGGGCTGGAAACACCATATATTTT; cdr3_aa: CASSELGAGNTIYF
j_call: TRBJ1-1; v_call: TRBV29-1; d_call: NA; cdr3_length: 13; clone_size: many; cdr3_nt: TGCAGCGTTGAGTGGCAGCCGAACACTGAAGCTTTCTTT; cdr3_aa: CSVEWQPNTEAFF
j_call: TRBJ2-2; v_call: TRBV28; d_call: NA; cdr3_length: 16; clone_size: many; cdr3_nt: TGTGCCAGCAGTCCCTTATTGAGGGCCCCCGTTGGGGAGCTGTTTTTT; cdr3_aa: CASSPLLRAPVGELFF
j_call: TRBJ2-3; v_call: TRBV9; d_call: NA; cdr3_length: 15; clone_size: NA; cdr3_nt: TGTGCCAGCAGCTCCATCCCGGGGTGGAGGGATACGCAGTATTTT; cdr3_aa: CASSSIPGWRDTQYF
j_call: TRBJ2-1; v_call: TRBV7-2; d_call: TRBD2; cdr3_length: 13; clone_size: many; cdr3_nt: TGTGCCAGCAGGCGAACTAGCGGCCATGAGCAGTTCTTC; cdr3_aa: CASRRTSGHEQFF
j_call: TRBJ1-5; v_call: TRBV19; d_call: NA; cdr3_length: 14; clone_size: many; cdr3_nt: TGTGCCAGTAGTACCGTCATAAGCAATCAGCCCCAGCATTTT; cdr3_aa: CASSTVISNQPQHF
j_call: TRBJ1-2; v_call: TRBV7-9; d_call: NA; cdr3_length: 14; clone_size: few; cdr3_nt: TGTGCCAGCAGCGGATCCGGGGTCAACTATGGCTACACCTTC; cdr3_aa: CASSGSGVNYGYTF
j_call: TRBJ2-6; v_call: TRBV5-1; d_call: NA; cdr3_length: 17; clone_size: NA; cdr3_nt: TGCGCCAGCAGCTTGGCACCGGGAGTTTCTGGGGCCAACGTCCTGACTTTC; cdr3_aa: CASSLAPGVSGANVLTF
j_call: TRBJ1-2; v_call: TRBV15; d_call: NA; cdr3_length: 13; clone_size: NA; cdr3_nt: TGTGCCACCAGCAGAGATCAGGGTTCAGACTACACCTTC; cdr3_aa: CATSRDQGSDYTF
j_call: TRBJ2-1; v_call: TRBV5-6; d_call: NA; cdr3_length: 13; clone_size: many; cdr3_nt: TGTGCCAGCAGCTTGGGGACCTACAATGAGCAGTTCTTC; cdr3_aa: CASSLGTYNEQFF
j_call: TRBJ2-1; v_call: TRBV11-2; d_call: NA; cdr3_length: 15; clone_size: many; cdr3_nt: TGTGCCAGCAGCCTCGGCTCGGACTTTTACAATGAGCAGTTCTTC; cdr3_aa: CASSLGSDFYNEQFF
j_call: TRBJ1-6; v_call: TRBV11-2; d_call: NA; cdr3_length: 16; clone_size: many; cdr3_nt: TGTGCCAGCAGTCCTCTCCAGGTGGGGCATAATTCACCCCTCCACTTT; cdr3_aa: CASSPLQVGHNSPLHF
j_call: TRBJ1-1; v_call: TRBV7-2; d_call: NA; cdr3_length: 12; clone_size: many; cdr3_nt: TGTGCCAGCAGCCTCCCCGCACAGAGGGCTTTCTTT; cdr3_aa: CASSLPAQRAFF
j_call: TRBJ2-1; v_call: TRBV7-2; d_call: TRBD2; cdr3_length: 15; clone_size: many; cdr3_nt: TGTGCCAGCAGCTTGGGTAGCGGGAGGGACAATGAGCAGTTCTTC; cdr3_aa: CASSLGSGRDNEQFF